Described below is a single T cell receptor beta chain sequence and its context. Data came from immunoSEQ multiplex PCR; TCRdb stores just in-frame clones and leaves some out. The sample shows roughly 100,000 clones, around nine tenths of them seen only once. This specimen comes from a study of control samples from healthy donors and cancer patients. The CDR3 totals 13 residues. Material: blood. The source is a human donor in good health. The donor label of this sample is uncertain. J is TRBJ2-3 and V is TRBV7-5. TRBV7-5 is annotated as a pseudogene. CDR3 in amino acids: CARSLGPADTQYF. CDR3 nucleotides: TGTGCCAGAAGCTTAGGCCCGGCTGATACGCAGTATTTT.